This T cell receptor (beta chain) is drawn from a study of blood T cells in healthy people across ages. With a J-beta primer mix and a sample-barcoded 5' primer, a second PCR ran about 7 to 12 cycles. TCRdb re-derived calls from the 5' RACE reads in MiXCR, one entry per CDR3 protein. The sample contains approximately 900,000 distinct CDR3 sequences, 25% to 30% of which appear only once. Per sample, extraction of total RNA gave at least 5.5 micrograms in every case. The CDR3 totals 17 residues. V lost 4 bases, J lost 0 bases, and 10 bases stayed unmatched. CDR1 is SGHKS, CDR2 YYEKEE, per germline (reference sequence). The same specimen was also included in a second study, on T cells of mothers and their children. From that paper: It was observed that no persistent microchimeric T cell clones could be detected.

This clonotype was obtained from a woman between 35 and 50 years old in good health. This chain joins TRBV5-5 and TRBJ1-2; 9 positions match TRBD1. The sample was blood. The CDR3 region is CASSLRTGAYTNYGYTF. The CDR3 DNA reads TGTGCCAGCAGCCTTAGGACAGGGGCCTACACTAACTATGGCTACACCTTC.